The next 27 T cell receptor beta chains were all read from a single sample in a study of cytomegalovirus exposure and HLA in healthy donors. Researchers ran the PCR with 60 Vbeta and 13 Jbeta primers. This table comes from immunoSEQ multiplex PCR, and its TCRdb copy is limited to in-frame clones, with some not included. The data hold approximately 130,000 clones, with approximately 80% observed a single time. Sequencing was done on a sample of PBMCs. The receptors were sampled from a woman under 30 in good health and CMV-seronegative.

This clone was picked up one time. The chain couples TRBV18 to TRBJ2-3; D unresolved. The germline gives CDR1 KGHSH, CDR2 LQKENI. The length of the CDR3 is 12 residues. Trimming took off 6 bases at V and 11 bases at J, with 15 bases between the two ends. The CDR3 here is CASSPERVLQYF. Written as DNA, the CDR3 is TGTGCCAGCTCCCCAGAACGGGTCTTGCAGTATTTT.

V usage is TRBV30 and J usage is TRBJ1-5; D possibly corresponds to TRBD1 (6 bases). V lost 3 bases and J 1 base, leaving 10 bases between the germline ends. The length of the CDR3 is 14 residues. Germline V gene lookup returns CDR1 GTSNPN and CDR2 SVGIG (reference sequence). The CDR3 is CAWSGQLSNQPQHF. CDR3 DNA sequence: TGTGCCTGGAGCGGACAGTTAAGCAATCAGCCCCAGCATTTT.

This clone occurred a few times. CDR3 coding DNA: TGTGCCAGCAGCCCCCAAAGACAGGGGAGCACAGATACGCAGTATTTT. As protein: CASSPQRQGSTDTQYF. The rearrangement joins TRBV7-6 to TRBJ2-3; 8 nucleotides agree with TRBD1. The CDR3 is 16 residues long. V dropped 5 bases and J dropped 0; count of bases not matched to a gene: 7. CDR1 and CDR2 from the germline V gene are SGHVS and FNYEAQ. Supplemented by reference TRBV7-6 and TRBJ2-3, the full variable domain reads GAGVSQSPRYKVTKRGQDVALRCDPISGHVSLYWYRQALGQGPEFLTYFNYEAQQDKSGLPNDRFSAERPEGSISTLTIQRTEQRDSAMYRCASSPQRQGSTDTQYFGPGTRLTVL.

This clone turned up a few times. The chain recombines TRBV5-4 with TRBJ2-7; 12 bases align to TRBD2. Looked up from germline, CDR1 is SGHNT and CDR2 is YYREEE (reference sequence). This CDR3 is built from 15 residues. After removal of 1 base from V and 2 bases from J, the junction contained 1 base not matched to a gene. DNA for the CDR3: TGTGCCAGCAGCTTGCGACTAGCGGGAGCCTACGAGCAGTACTTC. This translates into CASSLRLAGAYEQYF.

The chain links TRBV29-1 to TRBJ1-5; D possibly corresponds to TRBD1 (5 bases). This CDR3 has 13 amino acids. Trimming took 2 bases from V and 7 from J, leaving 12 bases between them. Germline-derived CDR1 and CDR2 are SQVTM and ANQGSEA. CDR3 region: CSVETREGQPQHF. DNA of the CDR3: TGCAGCGTTGAAACCAGGGAAGGACAGCCCCAGCATTTT.

This chain's CDR3 is CAISQDGDQPQHF. CDR3 nucleotide sequence: TGTGCCATCAGTCAGGACGGGGATCAGCCCCAGCATTTT. The chain uses TRBV10-3 and TRBJ1-5; D unresolved. V was pared by 5 bases and J by 5 bases, with 10 bases between. This CDR3 is built from 13 residues. Germline V gene lookup returns CDR1 ENHRY and CDR2 SYGVKD.

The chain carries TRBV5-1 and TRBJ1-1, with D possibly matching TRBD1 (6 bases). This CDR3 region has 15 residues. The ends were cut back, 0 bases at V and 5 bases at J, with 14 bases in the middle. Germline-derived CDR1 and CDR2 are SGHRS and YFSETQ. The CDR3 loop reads CASSLGGPRWTEAFF. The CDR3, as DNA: TGCGCCAGCAGCTTGGGGGGGCCGAGGTGGACTGAAGCTTTCTTT. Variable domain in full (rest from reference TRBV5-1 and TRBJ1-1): KAGVTQTPRYLIKTRGQQVTLSCSPISGHRSVSWYQQTPGQGLQFLFEYFSETQRNKGNFPGRFSGRQFSNSRSEMNVSTLELGDSALYLCASSLGGPRWTEAFFGQGTRLTVV.

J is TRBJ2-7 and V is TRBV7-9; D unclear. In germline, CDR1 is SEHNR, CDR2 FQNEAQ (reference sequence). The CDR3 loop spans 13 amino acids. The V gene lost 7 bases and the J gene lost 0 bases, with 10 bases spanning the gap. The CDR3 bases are TGTGCCAGCACCCCAGTGGCCTCCTACGAGCAGTACTTC. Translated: CASTPVASYEQYF.

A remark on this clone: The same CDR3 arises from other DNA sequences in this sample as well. CDR3 nucleotides: TGTGCCAGCAGCCAAGATGGGGCAGGGGGTGATGAAAAACTGTTTTTT. Translated: CASSQDGAGGDEKLFF. This chain links TRBV4-2 with TRBJ1-4; 7 bases are a match to TRBD1. V shed 0 bases, J shed 6 bases, and the junction held 7 bases outside the gene matches. The germline gives CDR1 LGHNA, CDR2 YNFKEQ. CDR3 length: 16 amino acids.

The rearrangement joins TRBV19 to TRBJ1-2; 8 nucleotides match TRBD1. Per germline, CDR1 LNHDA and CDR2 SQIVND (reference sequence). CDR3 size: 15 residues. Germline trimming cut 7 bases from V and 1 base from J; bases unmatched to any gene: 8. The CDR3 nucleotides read TGTGCCAGTACTGCCGGGACAGGCTTTAACTATGGCTACACCTTC. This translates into CASTAGTGFNYGYTF.

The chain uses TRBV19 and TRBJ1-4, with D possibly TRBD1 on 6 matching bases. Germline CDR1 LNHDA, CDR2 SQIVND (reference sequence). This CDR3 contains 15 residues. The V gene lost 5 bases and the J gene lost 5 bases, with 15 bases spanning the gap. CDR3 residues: CASSRSLDRNEKLFF. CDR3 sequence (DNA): TGTGCCAGTAGTCGATCCTTGGACAGAAATGAAAAACTGTTTTTT.

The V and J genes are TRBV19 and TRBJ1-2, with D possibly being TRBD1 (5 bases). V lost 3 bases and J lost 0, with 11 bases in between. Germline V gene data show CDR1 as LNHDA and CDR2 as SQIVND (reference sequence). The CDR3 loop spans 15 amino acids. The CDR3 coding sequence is TGTGCCAGTAGTATTGGGCAGGGTTCTAACTATGGCTACACCTTC. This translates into CASSIGQGSNYGYTF.

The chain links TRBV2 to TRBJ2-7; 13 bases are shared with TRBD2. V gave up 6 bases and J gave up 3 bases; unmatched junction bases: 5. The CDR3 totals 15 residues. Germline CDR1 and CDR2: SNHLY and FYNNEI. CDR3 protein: CASRAWTSGSYEQYF. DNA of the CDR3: TGTGCCAGCAGAGCCTGGACTAGCGGGAGCTACGAGCAGTACTTC.

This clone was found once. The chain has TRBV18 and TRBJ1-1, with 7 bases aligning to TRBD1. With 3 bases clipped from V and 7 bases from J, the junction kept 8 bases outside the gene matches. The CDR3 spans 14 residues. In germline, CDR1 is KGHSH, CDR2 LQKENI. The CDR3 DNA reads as TGTGCCAGCTCACCCGGGACCAGGGACAGTGAAGCTTTCTTT. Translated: CASSPGTRDSEAFF.

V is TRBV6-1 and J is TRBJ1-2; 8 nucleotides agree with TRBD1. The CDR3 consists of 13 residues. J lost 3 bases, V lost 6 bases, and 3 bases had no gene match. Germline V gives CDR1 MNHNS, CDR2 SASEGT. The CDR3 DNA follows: TGTGCCAGCAGCGGACAGGGCTACTATGGCTACACCTTC. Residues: CASSGQGYYGYTF.

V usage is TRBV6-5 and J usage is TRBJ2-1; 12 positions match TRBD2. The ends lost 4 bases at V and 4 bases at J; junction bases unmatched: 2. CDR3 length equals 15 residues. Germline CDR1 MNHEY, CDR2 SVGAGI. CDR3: CASSSLAGGYNEQFF. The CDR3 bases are TGTGCCAGCAGTTCACTAGCGGGGGGATACAATGAGCAGTTCTTC.

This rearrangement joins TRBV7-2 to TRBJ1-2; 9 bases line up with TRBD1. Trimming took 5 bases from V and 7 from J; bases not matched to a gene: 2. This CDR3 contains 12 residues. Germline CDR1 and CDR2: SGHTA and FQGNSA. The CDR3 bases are TGTGCCAGCAGCCCGGGACAGGGTGGCTACACCTTC. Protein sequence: CASSPGQGGYTF.

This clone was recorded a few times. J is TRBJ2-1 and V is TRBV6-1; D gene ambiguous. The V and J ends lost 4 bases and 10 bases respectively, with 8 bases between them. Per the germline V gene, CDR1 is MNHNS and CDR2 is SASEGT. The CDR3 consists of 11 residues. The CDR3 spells CASSVLGEQFF. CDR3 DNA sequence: TGTGCCAGCAGTGTTCTAGGCGAGCAGTTCTTC.

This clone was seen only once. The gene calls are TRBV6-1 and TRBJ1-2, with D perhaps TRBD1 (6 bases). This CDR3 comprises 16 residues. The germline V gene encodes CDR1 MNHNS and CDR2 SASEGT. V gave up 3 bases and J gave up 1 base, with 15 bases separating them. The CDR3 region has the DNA TGTGCCAGCAGTGACCTAAGGACAGCTCTTAACTATGGCTACACCTTC. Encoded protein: CASSDLRTALNYGYTF.

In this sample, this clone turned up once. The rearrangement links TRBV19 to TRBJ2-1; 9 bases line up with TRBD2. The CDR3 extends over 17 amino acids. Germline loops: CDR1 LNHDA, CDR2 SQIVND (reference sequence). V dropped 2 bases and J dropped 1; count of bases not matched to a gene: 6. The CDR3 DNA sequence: TGTGCCAGTAGTATAAGTGGGCTAGCGGGATCCTACAATGAGCAGTTCTTC. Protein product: CASSISGLAGSYNEQFF.

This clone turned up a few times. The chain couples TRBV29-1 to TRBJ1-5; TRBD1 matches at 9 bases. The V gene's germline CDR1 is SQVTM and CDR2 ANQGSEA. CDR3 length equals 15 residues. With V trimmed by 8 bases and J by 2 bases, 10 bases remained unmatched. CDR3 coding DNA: TGCAGCCGGGATCACAGGGGGCTTTGCAATCAGCCCCAGCATTTT. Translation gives CSRDHRGLCNQPQHF.

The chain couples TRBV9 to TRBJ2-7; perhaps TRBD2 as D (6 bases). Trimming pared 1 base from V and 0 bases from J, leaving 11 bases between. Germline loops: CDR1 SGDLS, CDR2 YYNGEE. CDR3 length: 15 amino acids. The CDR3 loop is CASSVRAGSSYEQYF. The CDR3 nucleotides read TGTGCCAGCAGCGTAAGGGCGGGGAGCTCCTACGAGCAGTACTTC. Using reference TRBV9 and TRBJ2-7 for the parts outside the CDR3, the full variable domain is DSGVTQTPKHLITATGQRVTLRCSPRSGDLSVYWYQQSLDQGLQFLIQYYNGEERAKGNILERFSAQQFPDLHSELNLSSLELGDSALYFCASSVRAGSSYEQYFGPGTRLTVT.

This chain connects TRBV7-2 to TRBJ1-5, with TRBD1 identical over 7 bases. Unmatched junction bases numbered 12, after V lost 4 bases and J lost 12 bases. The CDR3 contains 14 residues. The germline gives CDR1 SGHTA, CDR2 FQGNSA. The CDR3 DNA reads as TGTGCCAGCAGCTCCGTGGGACAGTTCACCTGCCAGCATTTT. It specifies CASSSVGQFTCQHF.

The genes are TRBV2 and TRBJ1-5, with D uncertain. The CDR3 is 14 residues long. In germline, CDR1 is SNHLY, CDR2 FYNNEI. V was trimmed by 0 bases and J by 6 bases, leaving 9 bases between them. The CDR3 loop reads CASSEAGSVQPQHF. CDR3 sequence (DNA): TGTGCCAGCAGTGAAGCAGGGAGTGTTCAGCCCCAGCATTTT.

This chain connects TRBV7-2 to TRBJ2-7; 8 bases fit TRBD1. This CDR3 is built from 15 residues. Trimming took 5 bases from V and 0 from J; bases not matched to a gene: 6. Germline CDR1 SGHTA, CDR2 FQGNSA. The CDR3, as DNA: TGTGCCAGCAGCGAATCGACAGGGGCCTCCTACGAGCAGTACTTC. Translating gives CASSESTGASYEQYF.

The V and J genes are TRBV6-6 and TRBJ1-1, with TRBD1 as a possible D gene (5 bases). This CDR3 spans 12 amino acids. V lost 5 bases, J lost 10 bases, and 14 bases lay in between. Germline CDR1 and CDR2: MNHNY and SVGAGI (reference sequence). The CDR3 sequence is CASSTSGSGAFF. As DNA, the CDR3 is TGTGCCAGCAGTACTTCAGGGTCGGGAGCTTTCTTT.

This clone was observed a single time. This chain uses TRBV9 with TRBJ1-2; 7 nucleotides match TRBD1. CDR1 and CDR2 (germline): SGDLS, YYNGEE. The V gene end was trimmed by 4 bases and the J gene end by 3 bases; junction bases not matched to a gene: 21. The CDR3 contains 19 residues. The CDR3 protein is CASSMSTRGSKDRDYGYTF. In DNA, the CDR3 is TGTGCCAGCAGCATGTCCACCAGGGGGAGCAAAGACCGGGACTATGGCTACACCTTC.